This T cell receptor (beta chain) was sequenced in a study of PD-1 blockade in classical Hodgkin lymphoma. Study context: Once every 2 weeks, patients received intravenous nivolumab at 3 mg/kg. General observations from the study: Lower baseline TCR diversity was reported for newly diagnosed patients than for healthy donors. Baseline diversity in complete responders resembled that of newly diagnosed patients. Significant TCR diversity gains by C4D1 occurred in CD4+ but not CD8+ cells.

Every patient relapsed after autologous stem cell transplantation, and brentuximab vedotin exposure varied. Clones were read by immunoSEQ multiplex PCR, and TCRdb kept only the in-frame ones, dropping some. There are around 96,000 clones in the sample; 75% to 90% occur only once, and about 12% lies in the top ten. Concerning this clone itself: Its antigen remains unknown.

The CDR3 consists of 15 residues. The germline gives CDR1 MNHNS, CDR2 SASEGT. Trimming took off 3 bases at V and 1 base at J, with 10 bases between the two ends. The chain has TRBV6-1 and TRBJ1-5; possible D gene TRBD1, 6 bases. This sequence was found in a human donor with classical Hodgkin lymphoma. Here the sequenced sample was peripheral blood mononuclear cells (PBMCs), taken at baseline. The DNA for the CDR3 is TGTGCCAGCAGTGATTGGGGGCGCAGCAATCAGCCCCAGCATTTT. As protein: CASSDWGRSNQPQHF.